The 7 T cell receptor beta chains presented below share a single source sample, sequenced in a study of T-cell memory formation after mild COVID-19. Using its own MiXCR run on the 5' RACE reads, TCRdb lists one record per CDR3 protein. The sample lists around 110,000 distinct CDR3 sequences, around 12% seen once, with approximately 30% in the top ten. What was sequenced was PBMCs or a T cell subset sorted from them (not recorded which). These TCRs come from an adult woman who had mild COVID-19 (a few samples of this study predate the infection). Cell type and time point are not known.

In this sample, this clonotype turned up many times. This chain connects TRBV5-5 to TRBJ2-2; 7 bases are shared with TRBD1. V was pared by 4 bases and J by 0 bases, with 6 bases of the junction left unmatched. CDR1 SGHKS and CDR2 YYEKEE come from the germline V gene (reference sequence). CDR3 length: 16 residues. This CDR3 reads CASSPDRLANTGELFF. Written as DNA, the CDR3 is TGTGCCAGCAGCCCGGACAGGCTCGCGAACACCGGGGAGCTGTTTTTT.

In this sample, this clonotype turned up a few times. The V and J genes are TRBV27 and TRBJ1-5; tentative D call: TRBD1 (6 bases). Germline CDR1 and CDR2: MNHEY and SMNVEV (reference sequence). The CDR3 spans 16 residues. V lost 6 bases and J lost 2, with 17 bases in between. CDR3 nucleotides: TGTGCCAGCAGCTCCGGACAGATGTCCGGCAATCAGCCCCAGCATTTT. It yields the protein CASSSGQMSGNQPQHF.

This clonotype was detected only a few times. The chain is built from TRBV5-1 and TRBJ2-1, with TRBD2 identical over 9 bases. The germline CDR1 and CDR2 sequences are SGHRS and YFSETQ. The CDR3 is 18 amino acids. V shed 0 bases, J shed 0 bases, and the junction held 7 bases outside the gene matches. CDR3: CASSLVLAGGSSYNEQFF. The CDR3 DNA follows: TGCGCCAGCAGCTTGGTCCTCGCGGGGGGGAGCTCCTACAATGAGCAGTTCTTC.

This clonotype was seen repeatedly, ten times or more. The rearrangement uses TRBV4-3 and TRBJ2-3, with TRBD2 matching over 8 bases. CDR3 length: 19 residues. Germline V lookup: CDR1 LGHNA, CDR2 YSLEER. V was clipped by 0 bases and J by 6 bases; unmatched bases: 17. The CDR3 nucleotides are TGCGCCAGCAGCCAAGATAGGTGGTCGGGACTAGAGGCGAGGGATACGCAGTATTTT. This translates into CASSQDRWSGLEARDTQYF.

The chain uses TRBV7-6 and TRBJ2-2; 7 positions agree with TRBD2. The CDR3 covers 13 residues. J lost 5 bases, V lost 4 bases, and 1 base had no gene match. CDR1 and CDR2 (germline): SGHVS, FNYEAQ. This chain's CDR3 is CASSSGGTGELFF. CDR3 DNA: TGTGCCAGCAGCTCCGGGGGGACCGGGGAGCTGTTTTTT.

This clonotype was seen more than once but under ten times. The rearrangement uses TRBV7-9 and TRBJ2-7; D gene unclear. CDR3 length: 14 amino acids. V was shortened by 2 bases and J by 2 bases, with 10 bases between the two germline ends. Germline loops: CDR1 SEHNR, CDR2 FQNEAQ (reference sequence). The CDR3 loop reads CASSLPGQPYEQYF. In DNA, the CDR3 is TGTGCCAGCAGCTTACCGGGTCAACCCTACGAGCAGTACTTC.

This clonotype has a handful of counts. The rearrangement uses TRBV4-1 and TRBJ2-7; D ambiguous. Germline V gene lookup returns CDR1 MGHRA and CDR2 YSYEKL. Deletions cut 0 bases from V and 7 bases from J, with 10 bases between. This CDR3 has 13 amino acids. This chain's CDR3 is CASSQEGVREQYF. The CDR3 nucleotides are TGCGCCAGCAGCCAAGAAGGTGTCCGGGAGCAGTACTTC.